This T cell receptor beta chain was captured by sequencing in a study of siplizumab effects on memory and regulatory T cells. TCRdb keeps only in-frame clones here, not all; method: immunoSEQ multiplex PCR. This table has about 94,000 clones, around 94% appearing once. Concerning this clone itself: The antigen is not known.

Overall study findings and caveats: There appeared to be greater diversity in naive T cells than in memory cells, and naive T cells seemed major contributors to the alloresponse.

The source of this sequence is a human donor in good health. Sequencing input: non-Treg CD4+ T cells sorted from blood.

CDR3 sequence (DNA): TGTGCCAGCAGCTCCGGACAGAGCATGAACACTGAAGCTTTCTTT. Encoded protein: CASSSGQSMNTEAFF. The chain joins TRBV7-2 to TRBJ1-1, with a possible D match to TRBD1 (6 bases). Germline V CDR1 and CDR2: SGHTA, FQGNSA. There are 15 residues in the CDR3. Trimming removed 4 bases at V and 0 bases at J, with 12 bases between. Filled out from reference TRBV7-2 and TRBJ1-1, the complete variable domain reads GAGVSQSPSNKVTEKGKDVELRCDPISGHTALYWYRQSLGQGLEFLIYFQGNSAPDKSGLPSDRFSAERTGGSVSTLTIQRTQQEDSAVYLCASSSGQSMNTEAFFGQGTRLTVV.